Listed here are 21 T cell receptor beta chains from one sample, sequenced in a study of blood T cells in healthy people across ages. A second PCR, run for roughly 7 to 12 cycles, used a sample-barcoded 5' primer plus a J-beta primer mix. TCRdb re-called the 5' RACE reads through MiXCR, storing one row per CDR3 protein. The sample records hundreds of thousands of distinct CDR3 sequences, 58% being singletons. The sample taken for sequencing was blood. The origin of the receptors is a man aged 25-45 years in good health.

Here the CDR3 DNA reads TGCGCCAGCAGCTTAACAGGGGGCGGTGACACTGAAGCTTTCTTT. Protein: CASSLTGGGDTEAFF. V gene TRBV5-1 combines with J gene TRBJ1-1, with 9 nucleotides matching TRBD1. The CDR3 has 15 residues. Trimming cost V 2 bases and J 3 bases; bases outside gene matches: 5. Per the germline V gene, CDR1 is SGHRS and CDR2 is YFSETQ.

The V call is TRBV28, the J call TRBJ2-7; D is undetermined. V was clipped by 6 bases and J by 3 bases, with 9 bases between them. CDR3 size: 12 residues. The germline gives CDR1 MDHEN, CDR2 SYDVKM. The CDR3 sequence: CASSCAGYEQYF. CDR3 nucleotides: TGTGCCAGCAGCTGCGCAGGCTACGAGCAGTACTTC.

The count of this clonotype is one. This chain links TRBV29-1 with TRBJ2-1; 7 bases are a match to TRBD1. The V segment lost 6 bases and the J segment 4 bases; nucleotides outside the gene matches: 6. CDR3 size: 13 residues. CDR1 SQVTM and CDR2 ANQGSEA come from the germline V gene. DNA of the CDR3: TGCAGCGTAGGGACAGTGCTTTACAATGAGCAGTTCTTC. Translated, it gives CSVGTVLYNEQFF.

The V gene is TRBV20-1, the J gene TRBJ1-5, with TRBD1 identical over 10 bases. The CDR3 length is 16 residues. After removal of 6 bases from V and 7 bases from J, the junction contained 15 bases not matched to a gene. Germline V lookup: CDR1 DFQATT, CDR2 SNEGSKA (reference sequence). The CDR3 loop is CSALRRTGGYGQPQHF. As DNA, the CDR3 is TGCAGTGCCCTCCGTAGGACAGGGGGATACGGGCAGCCCCAGCATTTT.

The rearrangement uses TRBV9 and TRBJ1-2; D not resolved. The CDR3 sequence is 15 residues long. V was pared by 0 bases and J by 4 bases, with 13 bases between. The germline CDR1 and CDR2 sequences are SGDLS and YYNGEE. The CDR3 sequence: CASSVGGEGSYGYTF. For the CDR3, the DNA is TGTGCCAGCAGCGTAGGAGGTGAAGGGAGCTATGGCTACACCTTC.

This clonotype was detected only a few times. The rearrangement links TRBV2 to TRBJ2-7, with 12 bases identical to TRBD2. The V and J ends lost 10 bases and 2 bases, in that order; junction bases with no gene match: 0. The CDR3 runs to 12 residues. Germline CDR1 SNHLY, CDR2 FYNNEI. The CDR3 DNA reads TGTGCCACTAGCGGGGGGGCCTACGAGCAGTACTTC. It is translated as CATSGGAYEQYF. The full variable domain, with the rest looked up from reference TRBV2 and TRBJ2-7, is EPEVTQTPSHQVTQMGQEVILRCVPISNHLYFYWYRQILGQKVEFLVSFYNNEISEKSEIFDDQFSVERPDGSNFTLKIRSTKLEDSAMYFCATSGGAYEQYFGPGTRLTVT.

The rearrangement links TRBV28 to TRBJ2-3; TRBD2 aligns across 8 bases. J was trimmed by 6 bases and V by 6 bases; bases with no gene match: 14. The CDR3 covers 16 residues. Germline V gene data show CDR1 as MDHEN and CDR2 as SYDVKM. The DNA for the CDR3 is TGTGCCAGCAGCCCCAACCGGGGGGGACCCGGGGATACGCAGTATTTT. Amino acid sequence: CASSPNRGGPGDTQYF.

This sequence joins TRBV10-3 and TRBJ2-3, with D possibly being TRBD1 or TRBD2 (5 bases each). Germline loops: CDR1 ENHRY, CDR2 SYGVKD. The CDR3 totals 13 residues. Trimming left V 6 bases short and J 2 bases short, with 9 bases between. CDR3 in amino acids: CAIRGVSTDTQYF. For the CDR3, the DNA is TGTGCCATCAGGGGGGTCTCCACAGATACGCAGTATTTT.

Comment on this clonotype: The junction differs from germline at one of its ends, possibly a read error. The V gene is TRBV18, the J gene TRBJ2-4; possibly TRBD2 for D (6 bases). Matching the DNA end better, TRBJ2-7 makes the J call doubtful. CDR3 size: 14 residues. Germline V gives CDR1 KGHSH, CDR2 LQKENI. The CDR3 here is CASSPWRGTYEQYF. CDR3 DNA: TGCGCCAGCTCACCCTGGAGGGGCACCTACGAGCAGTACTTC.

The chain links TRBV5-1 to TRBJ2-1; 12 nucleotides agree with TRBD2. The V gene's germline CDR1 is SGHRS and CDR2 YFSETQ. The CDR3 is 19 amino acids. Trimming removed 2 bases from V and 5 bases from J; junction bases left unmatched: 14. The CDR3 here is CASSFVGLAGRRPHNEQFF. The CDR3 nucleotides read TGCGCCAGCAGCTTCGTGGGACTAGCGGGCCGAAGGCCCCACAATGAGCAGTTCTTC. Complete variable domain (other parts from reference TRBV5-1 and TRBJ2-1): KAGVTQTPRYLIKTRGQQVTLSCSPISGHRSVSWYQQTPGQGLQFLFEYFSETQRNKGNFPGRFSGRQFSNSRSEMNVSTLELGDSALYLCASSFVGLAGRRPHNEQFFGPGTRLTVL.

The V call is TRBV29-1, the J call TRBJ2-7; unclear D gene. The CDR3 is 11 amino acids. Trimming cost V 7 bases and J 6 bases, with 13 bases left between them. Germline CDR1 reads SQVTM; CDR2 reads ANQGSEA. Here the CDR3 DNA reads TGCAGCGCCGTCCTTTCGGCCGAGCAGTACTTC. Protein sequence: CSAVLSAEQYF.

This chain uses TRBV7-2 with TRBJ1-2; no reliable D call. This CDR3 comprises 14 residues. Per the germline V gene, CDR1 is SGHTA and CDR2 is FQGNSA. The V and J ends lost 5 bases and 1 base respectively, with 11 bases between them. The CDR3 is CASSLHGDNYGYTF. The CDR3 DNA is TGTGCCAGCAGCCTACACGGCGATAACTATGGCTACACCTTC.

This rearrangement joins TRBV7-9 to TRBJ1-6; TRBD1 is a possible D gene (5 bases). Germline loops: CDR1 SEHNR, CDR2 FQNEAQ (reference sequence). The CDR3 contains 19 residues. The V gene lost 5 bases and the J gene lost 0 bases, with 20 bases spanning the gap. The DNA of the CDR3 is TGTGCCAGCAGCCGTCACCGCCGGGACGGACTCTCCTATAATTCACCCCTCCACTTT. It encodes CASSRHRRDGLSYNSPLHF.

In this sample, this clonotype turned up many times. This chain connects TRBV29-1 to TRBJ2-3; TRBD2 aligns across 7 bases. This CDR3 comprises 12 residues. Germline V gene sequence: CDR1 SQVTM, CDR2 ANQGSEA. The CDR3 loop is CIVGGITDTQYF. The CDR3 DNA follows: TGCATCGTCGGGGGGATCACAGATACGCAGTATTTT.

The table lists this clonotype with a few counts. The V call is TRBV20-1, the J call TRBJ2-4, with 9 bases that match TRBD1. The closer fit of TRBJ2-7 to the DNA end suggests the J call may be wrong. The germline V gene has CDR1 DFQATT and CDR2 SNEGSKA (reference sequence). The CDR3 extends over 15 amino acids. The CDR3 region has the DNA TGCAGTGCTAGAGATCCCGGGACAGGGTGGGGCGAGCAGTACTTC. It translates to CSARDPGTGWGEQYF.

In this sample, this clonotype turned up a few times. An end of the junction does not agree with germline; a read error may underlie this. This rearrangement joins TRBV20-1 to TRBJ1-2; no clear D gene. The CDR3 is made up of 17 amino acids. Looked up from germline, CDR1 is DFQATT and CDR2 is SNEGSKA (reference sequence). This CDR3 reads CSAAGHGVSSLDYGYTF. CDR3 nucleotides: TGCAGTGCAGCGGGCCATGGGGTCAGCTCACTGGACTATGGCTACACCTTT.

This clonotype has just a few counts. The chain links TRBV20-1 to TRBJ2-2; D tentatively fits TRBD1 or TRBD2 (5 bases each). There are 14 residues in the CDR3. The germline CDR1 and CDR2 sequences are DFQATT and SNEGSKA (reference sequence). V lost 6 bases to trimming and J lost 1 base, with 12 bases between them. Written as DNA, the CDR3 is TGCAGTGCCACCGGGACGATGAACACCGGGGAGCTGTTTTTT. Translated: CSATGTMNTGELFF.

This chain joins TRBV24-1 and TRBJ2-5; tentative D call: TRBD1 (5 bases). Matching the DNA end better, TRBJ2-7 makes the J call doubtful. The germline V gene encodes CDR1 KGHDR and CDR2 SFDVKD. CDR3 length: 14 residues. The CDR3 region has the DNA TGTGCCACCAGTGATTCTAGGGGCTGGAACGAGCAGTACTTC. Its protein is CATSDSRGWNEQYF.

On this clonotype itself: This may arise from a read error, as a much more abundant clone is one base away. This chain joins TRBV7-2 and TRBJ2-1; D might be TRBD2 (5 bases). Germline assignment: CDR1 SGHTA and CDR2 FQGNSA. V was pared by 2 bases and J by 8 bases, with 16 bases between. The CDR3 has 15 residues. The CDR3 bases are TGTGCCAGCAGCTTATCCCTAGTGGGAGTAGATGAGCAGTTCTTC. The encoded protein is CASSLSLVGVDEQFF.

J is TRBJ2-4 and V is TRBV25-1; 12 bases fit TRBD1. The last part of the DNA fits TRBJ2-7 better; the J call may be wrong. The CDR3 consists of 13 residues. Germline V gives CDR1 MGHDK, CDR2 SYGVNS. CDR3 loop: CASGGQGAYEQYF. The CDR3 bases are TGTGCCTCCGGGGGACAGGGGGCATACGAGCAGTACTTC.

The chain has TRBV4-2 and TRBJ2-6; no reliable D call. Trimming took off 0 bases at V and 0 bases at J, with 6 bases between the two ends. CDR1 is LGHNA and CDR2 is YNFKEQ in the germline V gene. The CDR3 contains 16 residues. The CDR3 DNA is TGTGCCAGCAGCCAAGAAACCGACTCTGGGGCCAACGTCCTGACTTTC. Translated: CASSQETDSGANVLTF.